This passage covers 24 T cell receptor beta chains from one sample sequenced in a study of shared T cell receptors in the human thymus. Here immunoSEQ multiplex PCR was the method, and the copy in TCRdb shows in-frame clones only, minus some. The sample holds tens of thousands of clones, 90% to 95% seen once. Sequenced material: thymocytes. The receptors derive from a human donor.

The rearrangement uses TRBV18 and TRBJ2-2, with a weak D call TRBD2 (5 bases). The germline gives CDR1 KGHSH, CDR2 LQKENI. Trimming shortened V by 3 bases and J by 8 bases, and 10 bases separated the two germline ends. CDR3 length: 13 residues. The CDR3 nucleotides read TGTGCCAGCTCACCGGGCCTAGCTGGGGAGCTGTTTTTT. As protein: CASSPGLAGELFF.

The chain links TRBV7-2 to TRBJ1-2; TRBD1 agrees at 9 bases. The V and J ends lost 5 bases and 8 bases, in that order; junction bases with no gene match: 9. The CDR3 is 14 amino acids. Germline lookup yields CDR1 SGHTA and CDR2 FQGNSA. In nucleotides, the CDR3 is TGTGCCAGCAGCCGGGACAGGGAGGCTGAAGGCTACACCTTC. Residues: CASSRDREAEGYTF.

The chain has TRBV18 and TRBJ2-7, with D hard to call. Trimming removed 3 bases from V and 0 bases from J, with 3 bases in between. CDR1 is KGHSH, CDR2 LQKENI, per germline. This CDR3 has 12 amino acids. CDR3 protein: CASSPNSYEQYF. The CDR3 DNA reads as TGTGCCAGCTCACCTAACTCCTACGAGCAGTACTTC. Using reference TRBV18 and TRBJ2-7 for the parts outside the CDR3, the full variable domain is NAGVMQNPRHLVRRRGQEARLRCSPMKGHSHVYWYRQLPEEGLKFMVYLQKENIIDESGMPKERFSAEFPKEGPSILRIQQVVRGDSAAYFCASSPNSYEQYFGPGTRLTVT.

The chain combines TRBV4-3 with TRBJ1-4; 7 bases align to TRBD1. The CDR3 loop spans 17 amino acids. V lost 2 bases, J lost 7 bases, and 13 bases stayed unmatched. Per germline, CDR1 LGHNA and CDR2 YSLEER. Written as DNA, the CDR3 is TGCGCCAGCAGCCAATCCCCAACAGGGGAAGGAGGTGAAAAACTGTTTTTT. This translates into CASSQSPTGEGGEKLFF.

This chain uses TRBV28 with TRBJ1-3; D unclear. CDR3 size: 14 residues. Trimming took 6 bases from V and 0 from J, leaving 9 bases between them. Germline V gene lookup returns CDR1 MDHEN and CDR2 SYDVKM. The CDR3 DNA reads TGTGCCAGCAGGTTTGATAGCTCTGGAAACACCATATATTTT. Amino acid sequence: CASRFDSSGNTIYF.

The rearrangement uses TRBV27 and TRBJ2-1; no clear D. This CDR3 region has 15 residues. The germline V gene encodes CDR1 MNHEY and CDR2 SMNVEV (reference sequence). V was pared by 2 bases and J by 0 bases, with 8 bases between. CDR3: CASSLIKSSYNEQFF. In DNA, the CDR3 is TGTGCCAGCAGTTTAATTAAAAGCTCCTACAATGAGCAGTTCTTC.

This clone was observed once. This rearrangement joins TRBV7-3 to TRBJ2-7, with D possibly being TRBD2 (5 bases). The CDR3 contains 15 residues. CDR1 and CDR2 from the germline V gene are SGHTA and FQGTGA. V was clipped by 2 bases and J by 1 base, with 12 bases between them. Here the CDR3 reads CASSLDPLGSYEQYF. In DNA form, the CDR3 reads TGTGCCAGCAGCTTAGATCCACTAGGATCCTACGAGCAGTACTTC.

The rearrangement links TRBV5-1 to TRBJ2-3; perhaps TRBD2 as D (5 bases). Per germline, CDR1 SGHRS and CDR2 YFSETQ. Trimming removed 3 bases at V and 0 bases at J, with 32 bases between. The CDR3 spans 22 residues. The CDR3 here is CASSWTTFLGIPTWTSTDTQYF. The DNA of the CDR3 is TGCGCCAGCAGCTGGACCACTTTCCTGGGTATCCCAACTTGGACTAGCACAGATACGCAGTATTTT.

The chain recombines TRBV5-6 with TRBJ1-6, with D uncertain. The CDR3 is made up of 17 amino acids. Germline values: CDR1 SGHDT, CDR2 YYEEEE. With 4 bases removed from V and 0 bases from J, the gap between germline ends came to 14 bases. In DNA form, the CDR3 reads TGTGCCAGCAGCCCCGGGAGGAGCAACTCCTATAATTCACCCCTCCACTTT. This gives the protein CASSPGRSNSYNSPLHF.

The DNA for the CDR3 is TGTGCCAGCAGCCAAGAACCCCTGAGCTGGGGCTCGTATGGCTACACCTTC. Its translation is CASSQEPLSWGSYGYTF. The V gene is TRBV4-2, the J gene TRBJ1-2; D is perhaps TRBD1 (5 bases). Trimming left V 0 bases short and J 5 bases short, with 19 bases between. Looked up from germline, CDR1 is LGHNA and CDR2 is YNFKEQ. The CDR3 has 17 amino acids.

The chain couples TRBV5-1 to TRBJ1-2; TRBD1 aligns across 8 bases. CDR1 SGHRS and CDR2 YFSETQ come from the germline V gene. CDR3 size: 18 residues. V trimming: 3 bases; J trimming: 4 bases; junction bases outside the gene matches: 17. CDR3 coding DNA: TGCGCCAGCAGCTCCCACCGGGACAGGCTACAACTATTCTATGGCTACACCTTC. Translation gives CASSSHRDRLQLFYGYTF.

The chain uses TRBV14 and TRBJ2-7, with unresolved D. The CDR3 length is 13 residues. Germline V gene lookup returns CDR1 SGHDN and CDR2 FVKESK. V lost 4 bases to trimming and J lost 2 bases, with 9 bases between them. CDR3 bases: TGTGCCAGCAGCCTACAAGATACCTACGAGCAGTACTTC. Translating it yields CASSLQDTYEQYF.

This rearrangement joins TRBV5-1 to TRBJ2-1, with a weak D call TRBD1 (5 bases). Trimming removed 2 bases at V and 0 bases at J, with 12 bases between. CDR3 size: 16 residues. Germline lookup yields CDR1 SGHRS and CDR2 YFSETQ. CDR3 residues: CASSLIQVNSYNEQFF. In nucleotides, the CDR3 is TGCGCCAGCAGCTTAATACAGGTAAACTCCTACAATGAGCAGTTCTTC.

V and J are TRBV28 and TRBJ1-5; 7 nucleotides line up with TRBD1. After removal of 7 bases from V and 8 bases from J, the junction contained 11 bases not matched to a gene. Germline assignment: CDR1 MDHEN and CDR2 SYDVKM. There are 14 residues in the CDR3. The CDR3: CASILQGRREPQHF. The CDR3 nucleotides read TGTGCCAGCATCCTACAGGGGAGAAGGGAGCCCCAGCATTTT.

This chain joins TRBV19 and TRBJ2-1; tentatively, D is TRBD1 (5 bases). This CDR3 has 18 residues. The germline gives CDR1 LNHDA, CDR2 SQIVND (reference sequence). Trimming took off 2 bases at V and 9 bases at J, with 26 bases between the two ends. The CDR3 DNA sequence: TGTGCCAGTAGTATAAAAGGGCACAGGACCAAAGGGCACACTGAGCAGTTCTTC. Its protein product is CASSIKGHRTKGHTEQFF.

The DNA for the CDR3 is TGTGCCAGCAGCCAAGATTTAGACCCCGGGACAGGGCCGGGGAGCTCCTACGAGCAGTACTTC. Translating gives CASSQDLDPGTGPGSSYEQYF. J is TRBJ2-7 and V is TRBV4-2; TRBD1 matches 9 bases. This CDR3 has 21 amino acids. The V gene end was trimmed by 0 bases and the J gene end by 0 bases; junction bases not matched to a gene: 18. Looked up from germline, CDR1 is LGHNA and CDR2 is YNFKEQ.

The chain is built from TRBV28 and TRBJ2-7; TRBD2 matches 13 bases. The germline gives CDR1 MDHEN, CDR2 SYDVKM. The CDR3 covers 16 residues. Trimming took 4 bases from V and 3 from J; bases not matched to a gene: 6. The DNA of the CDR3 is TGTGCCAGCAGTTGGGGACTAGCGGGGACTTACTACGAGCAGTACTTC. It yields the protein CASSWGLAGTYYEQYF.

The rearrangement joins TRBV7-9 to TRBJ1-6; D is uncertain. CDR3 length equals 13 residues. Germline CDR1 reads SEHNR; CDR2 reads FQNEAQ (reference sequence). Trimming left V 5 bases short and J 11 bases short, with 13 bases between. The CDR3 loop is CASSISEGPPLHF. CDR3 bases: TGTGCCAGCAGCATTTCGGAGGGCCCACCCCTCCACTTT.

The rearrangement joins TRBV7-4 to TRBJ1-1; D is ambiguous. The CDR3 extends over 17 amino acids. Germline CDR1 SGHVT, CDR2 SQSDAQ. V was pared by 1 base and J by 1 base, with 16 bases between. The CDR3 nucleotides read TGTGCCAGCAGCTTAGTTCGTCTCACCCCCGGGAACACTGAAGCTTTCTTT. Amino acids: CASSLVRLTPGNTEAFF.

The chain carries TRBV27 and TRBJ1-5; D gene ambiguous. Germline CDR1 and CDR2: MNHEY and SMNVEV (reference sequence). Trimming removed 2 bases at V and 4 bases at J, with 12 bases between. The CDR3 runs 15 residues. CDR3 residues: CASSLVVGSNQPQHF. The DNA for the CDR3 is TGTGCCAGCAGTTTAGTGGTAGGGTCTAATCAGCCCCAGCATTTT.

This chain connects TRBV19 to TRBJ1-6, with D possibly TRBD1 on 5 matching bases. This CDR3 has 14 amino acids. Germline assignment: CDR1 LNHDA and CDR2 SQIVND (reference sequence). Trimming removed 6 bases at V and 9 bases at J, with 15 bases between. The CDR3 bases are TGTGCCAGTAGGCTGGGACCCCCCGTTTCACCCCTCCACTTT. Translated: CASRLGPPVSPLHF. Looking up the rest from reference TRBV19 and TRBJ1-6 gives the full variable domain: DGGITQSPKYLFRKEGQNVTLSCEQNLNHDAMYWYRQDPGQGLRLIYYSQIVNDFQKGDIAEGYSVSREKKESFPLTVTSAQKNPTAFYLCASRLGPPVSPLHFGNGTRLTVT.

The chain is built from TRBV6-6 and TRBJ2-3; 7 bases match TRBD1. Germline trimming cut 5 bases from V and 5 bases from J; bases unmatched to any gene: 7. Germline lookup yields CDR1 MNHNY and CDR2 SVGAGI (reference sequence). This CDR3 comprises 14 residues. CDR3 protein: CASSLGQAGDTQYF. The CDR3 nucleotides are TGTGCCAGCAGTCTAGGACAGGCGGGAGATACGCAGTATTTT.

This chain uses TRBV19 with TRBJ2-5; D remains unclear. V lost 3 bases to trimming and J lost 4 bases, with 15 bases between them. The CDR3 contains 15 residues. CDR1 LNHDA and CDR2 SQIVND come from the germline V gene (reference sequence). As DNA, the CDR3 is TGTGCCAGTAGTATCAATTTGTGGACCTCAGAGACCCAGTACTTC. Its protein product is CASSINLWTSETQYF.

The V and J genes are TRBV7-2 and TRBJ2-6, with a tentative D call TRBD1 (6 bases). This CDR3 region has 17 residues. With 4 bases removed from V and 4 bases from J, the gap between germline ends came to 17 bases. Germline values: CDR1 SGHTA, CDR2 FQGNSA. This CDR3 reads CASSYYPTGSGANVLTF. CDR3 coding DNA: TGTGCCAGCAGCTACTACCCTACAGGGTCGGGGGCCAACGTCCTGACTTTC.